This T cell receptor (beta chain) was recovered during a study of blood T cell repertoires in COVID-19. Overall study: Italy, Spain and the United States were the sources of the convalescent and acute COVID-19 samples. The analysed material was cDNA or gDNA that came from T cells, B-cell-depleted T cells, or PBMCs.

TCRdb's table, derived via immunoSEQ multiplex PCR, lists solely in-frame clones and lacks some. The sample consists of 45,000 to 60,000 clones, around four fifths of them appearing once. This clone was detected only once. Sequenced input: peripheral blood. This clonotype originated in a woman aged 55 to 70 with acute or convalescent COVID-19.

The CDR3 bases are TGTGCCAGCAGTCTCCAAAGGACAGGGGCTAGCGGCTACACCTTC. Translated: CASSLQRTGASGYTF. This chain joins TRBV27 and TRBJ1-2, with 9 nucleotides matching TRBD1. The CDR3 loop spans 15 amino acids. CDR1 and CDR2 (germline): MNHEY, SMNVEV (reference sequence). Losses at the gene ends were 5 bases for V and 8 bases for J; bases not matched to a gene: 12.